The T cell receptor beta chain described here comes from a study of cytomegalovirus exposure and HLA in healthy donors. Overall study results and limits: Rarity held for most TCR sequences, but there were some public TCRs that occurred in many donors.

In regard to this clone: Its specificity is unknown.

Germline values: CDR1 ENHRY, CDR2 SYGVKD. The CDR3 is 13 residues long. V lost 6 bases to trimming and J lost 2 bases, with 10 bases between them. The PCR used 60 Vbeta and 13 Jbeta primers. Profiled with immunoSEQ multiplex PCR; TCRdb holds only in-frame clones, not every one. The profile shows roughly 100,000 clones, about 71% of them singletons. This chain links TRBV10-3 with TRBJ2-5; maybe TRBD2 (6 bases). This clonotype was sampled from a woman aged 45-65 years in good health and CMV-seronegative. Input material: PBMCs. The CDR3 DNA reads TGTGCCATCAGGGGGGGACTGCAAGAGACCCAGTACTTC. Its protein is CAIRGGLQETQYF.